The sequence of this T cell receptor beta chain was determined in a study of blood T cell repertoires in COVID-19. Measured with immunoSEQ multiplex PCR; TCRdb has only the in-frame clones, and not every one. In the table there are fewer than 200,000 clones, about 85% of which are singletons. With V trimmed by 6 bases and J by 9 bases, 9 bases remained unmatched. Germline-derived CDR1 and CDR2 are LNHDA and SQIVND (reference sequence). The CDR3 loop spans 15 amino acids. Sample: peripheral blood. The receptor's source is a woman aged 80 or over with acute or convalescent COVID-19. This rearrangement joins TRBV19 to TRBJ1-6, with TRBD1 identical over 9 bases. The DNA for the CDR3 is TGTGCCAGTAGGAGGGCCGGGACAGGGTCTTCACCCCTCCACTTT. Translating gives CASRRAGTGSSPLHF. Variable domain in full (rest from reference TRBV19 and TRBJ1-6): DGGITQSPKYLFRKEGQNVTLSCEQNLNHDAMYWYRQDPGQGLRLIYYSQIVNDFQKGDIAEGYSVSREKKESFPLTVTSAQKNPTAFYLCASRRAGTGSSPLHFGNGTRLTVT.